These 31 T cell receptor beta chains were all obtained from the same sample, sequenced in a study of T cells in Graves' hyperthyroidism and ophthalmopathy. Authors of the study amplified TCR beta CDR3 regions from RNA transcripts. The primer set for the first-round RT-PCR of the TCR CDR3 was HTBI. TCRdb re-called the multiplex PCR reads with MiXCR, one entry per CDR3 protein. Altogether about 480,000 distinct CDR3 sequences are present, around 15% being singletons, with the ten largest covering about 17%. Sequenced material: blood. These receptor sequences come from a woman under 30 with Graves' hyperthyroidism.

This clonotype was seen at least ten times. The DNA of the CDR3 is TGTGCCTGGAGTGTACTTAGCATATACAGGAGCTATGGCTACACCTTC. Amino acids: CAWSVLSIYRSYGYTF. The rearrangement links TRBV30 to TRBJ1-2; D is possibly TRBD1 (5 bases). Germline lookup yields CDR1 GTSNPN and CDR2 SVGIG (reference sequence). This CDR3 comprises 16 residues. Trimming removed 0 bases from V and 4 bases from J, with 18 bases in between.

This clonotype was counted ten times or more. The CDR3 DNA follows: TGTGCCAGCTCACCGTATGAGGGATCCCAAGAGACCCAGTACTTC. It specifies CASSPYEGSQETQYF. The chain uses TRBV18 and TRBJ2-5; TRBD2 is a possible D gene (5 bases). CDR1 KGHSH and CDR2 LQKENI come from the germline V gene. Trimming cost V 3 bases and J 1 base, with 12 bases left between them. The CDR3 totals 15 residues.

This clonotype came up many times. The rearrangement joins TRBV7-3 to TRBJ2-1, with 7 bases that match TRBD2. The CDR3 sequence is 16 residues long. V lost 5 bases to trimming and J lost 0 bases; unmatched junction nucleotides: 7. From germline, CDR1 is SGHTA and CDR2 FQGTGA. CDR3 nucleotides: TGTGCCAGCAGCGTGCAAGCGGGAAACTCCTACAATGAGCAGTTCTTC. Translated: CASSVQAGNSYNEQFF.

This clonotype was counted at least ten times. V gene TRBV3-1 combines with J gene TRBJ2-2; 13 nucleotides line up with TRBD2. Trimming at V came to 4 bases and at J to 6 bases, leaving 5 bases not matched to a gene. Germline V gives CDR1 LGHDT, CDR2 YNNKEL (reference sequence). This CDR3 spans 16 amino acids. DNA for the CDR3: TGTGCCAGCAGCCGCCGGACTAGCGGGAGCCCCGGGGAGCTGTTTTTT. It is translated as CASSRRTSGSPGELFF.

This clonotype was counted only a few times. The germline gene is not matched at one end of the junction; a read error may be the cause. The V and J genes are TRBV7-7 and TRBJ1-4; D may be TRBD1 (6 bases). Germline V lookup: CDR1 SSHAT, CDR2 FNYEAQ (reference sequence). This CDR3 comprises 15 residues. The CDR3 spells CASSPSGALDEKLFF. The CDR3 DNA follows: TGTGCTAGCAGCCCATCAGGGGCATTGGATGAAAAACTGTTTTTT.

This clonotype appeared many times. This chain uses TRBV3-1 with TRBJ2-1; no clear D. The CDR3 consists of 15 residues. CDR1 is LGHDT and CDR2 is YNNKEL in the germline V gene (reference sequence). V was trimmed by 1 base and J by 2 bases, leaving 9 bases between them. Written as DNA, the CDR3 is TGTGCCAGCAGCCAAGTTATGGGTACCTACAATGAGCAGTTCTTC. Encoded protein: CASSQVMGTYNEQFF.

The chain links TRBV12-5 to TRBJ2-1; D possibly corresponds to TRBD1 (6 bases). Trimming shortened V by 4 bases and J by 14 bases, and 15 bases separated the two germline ends. Germline CDR1 reads LGHNT; CDR2 reads FRNRAP. CDR3 size: 12 residues. The CDR3 nucleotides are TGTGCTAGTGGTTGGGGGACAACCGAGGAGTTCTTC. It specifies CASGWGTTEEFF.

The V call is TRBV19, the J call TRBJ1-1, with D maybe TRBD1 (6 bases). Trimming removed 7 bases from V and 0 bases from J, with 18 bases in between. The CDR3 covers 16 residues. Germline-derived CDR1 and CDR2 are LNHDA and SQIVND (reference sequence). CDR3 sequence (DNA): TGTGCCAGTACCCTCAGGAGGGAGGGGGTGAACACTGAAGCTTTCTTT. Amino acids: CASTLRREGVNTEAFF.

The J gene is TRBJ2-5, the V gene TRBV7-8; 9 bases line up with TRBD1. V was clipped by 4 bases and J by 0 bases; unmatched bases: 6. The germline V gene encodes CDR1 SGHVS and CDR2 FQNEAQ. The CDR3 has 16 amino acids. In nucleotides, the CDR3 is TGTGCCAGCAGCTCCCCGGGACAGGGACACCAAGAGACCCAGTACTTC. Protein: CASSSPGQGHQETQYF.

Many counts were recorded for this clonotype. The CDR3 sequence: CASSLTNEQYF. In nucleotides, the CDR3 is TGTGCCAGCAGCTTGACTAACGAGCAGTACTTC. The V call is TRBV11-3, the J call TRBJ2-7, with D perhaps TRBD2 (5 bases). Germline assignment: CDR1 SGHNT and CDR2 YENEEA. The CDR3 spans 11 residues. V lost 3 bases to trimming and J lost 5 bases, with 5 bases between them.

V and J are TRBV20-1 and TRBJ1-1; TRBD1 is a possible D gene (6 bases). The V and J ends lost 2 bases and 5 bases respectively, with 15 bases between them. The CDR3 has 14 residues. Germline V CDR1 and CDR2: DFQATT, SNEGSKA (reference sequence). Here the CDR3 DNA reads TGCAGTGCTAGAAACAGGGAGGTAGGGACTGAAGCTTTCTTT. Amino acid sequence: CSARNREVGTEAFF.

This clonotype was seen more than once but under ten times. The V gene is TRBV25-1, the J gene TRBJ2-5; 10 bases match TRBD1. V shed 1 base and J 2 bases; nucleotides not matched to a gene: 4. The CDR3 totals 16 residues. The germline CDR1 and CDR2 sequences are MGHDK and SYGVNS. CDR3 bases: TGTGCCAGCAGTGAATCTGGGACAGGGGTTCAAGAGACCCAGTACTTC. This sequence encodes CASSESGTGVQETQYF.

V gene TRBV7-6 combines with J gene TRBJ2-5, with 9 bases fitting TRBD2. The J segment lost 13 bases and the V segment lost 1 base, leaving 16 bases of the junction unmatched. The CDR3 runs to 16 residues. CDR1 and CDR2 (germline): SGHVS, FNYEAQ. The CDR3 region is CASSLEAAGGLLGAYF. The CDR3 coding sequence is TGTGCCAGCAGCTTAGAGGCAGCGGGAGGACTTCTCGGTGCGTACTTC.

This clonotype showed up just a few times. This sequence joins TRBV9 and TRBJ1-3; possible D gene TRBD1, 5 bases. Per the germline V gene, CDR1 is SGDLS and CDR2 is YYNGEE. The CDR3 loop spans 16 amino acids. Trimming pared 0 bases from V and 0 bases from J, leaving 10 bases between. CDR3 protein: CASSVGRGSSGNTIYF. Written as DNA, the CDR3 is TGTGCCAGCAGCGTAGGACGGGGGAGCTCTGGAAACACCATATATTTT.

In its sample, this clonotype was seen many times. The chain couples TRBV12-3 or TRBV12-4 to TRBJ2-1; D is undetermined. V lost 11 bases and J 0 bases, leaving 5 bases between the germline ends. The CDR3 contains 11 residues. CDR3 amino acids: CALLSYNEQFF. CDR3 DNA sequence: TGTGCCCTTCTCTCCTACAATGAGCAGTTCTTC.

This clonotype has at least ten counts. The chain recombines TRBV2 with TRBJ2-7, with D unresolved. The germline gives CDR1 SNHLY, CDR2 FYNNEI. CDR3 size: 11 residues. V lost 7 bases, J lost 7 bases, and 11 bases lay in between. CDR3 nucleotides: TGTGCCAGCACGCGTAGTGGTGAGCAGTACTTC. Translating gives CASTRSGEQYF. Drawing the rest from reference TRBV2 and TRBJ2-7, the complete variable domain is EPEVTQTPSHQVTQMGQEVILRCVPISNHLYFYWYRQILGQKVEFLVSFYNNEISEKSEIFDDQFSVERPDGSNFTLKIRSTKLEDSAMYFCASTRSGEQYFGPGTRLTVT.

In this sample, this clonotype turned up many times. The rearrangement joins TRBV7-8 to TRBJ2-5, with no clear D. The CDR3 contains 15 residues. Germline loops: CDR1 SGHVS, CDR2 FQNEAQ. Trimming took off 3 bases at V and 0 bases at J, with 11 bases between the two ends. Here the CDR3 reads CASSFRGPDQETQYF. The CDR3, as DNA: TGTGCCAGCAGCTTTCGTGGACCTGACCAAGAGACCCAGTACTTC.

In this sample, this clonotype turned up many times. The chain employs TRBV12-3 or TRBV12-4 and TRBJ2-3; 7 bases agree with TRBD1. The length of the CDR3 is 15 residues. V dropped 6 bases and J dropped 2; count of bases not matched to a gene: 8. The CDR3 sequence is CASSSGTALTDTQYF. CDR3 DNA: TGTGCCAGCAGCTCCGGGACAGCTCTCACAGATACGCAGTATTTT.

This clonotype was observed a handful of times. Written as DNA, the CDR3 is TGTGCCAGCAGTTACTCGGGTTTCACTGAAGCTTTCTTT. As protein: CASSYSGFTEAFF. This chain connects TRBV6-5 to TRBJ1-1, with D hard to call. Germline V lookup: CDR1 MNHEY, CDR2 SVGAGI. The CDR3 is 13 amino acids. The V and J ends lost 0 bases and 4 bases respectively, with 6 bases between them.

The table lists this clonotype with a few counts. The chain links TRBV19 to TRBJ1-1, with D maybe TRBD1 (6 bases). CDR3 length: 14 residues. Trimming left V 3 bases short and J 1 base short, with 9 bases between. The germline CDR1 and CDR2 sequences are LNHDA and SQIVND (reference sequence). The CDR3: CASSIVTGNTEAFF. Here the CDR3 DNA reads TGTGCCAGTAGTATCGTGACAGGGAACACTGAAGCTTTCTTT.

This clonotype was counted a few times. V usage is TRBV24-1 and J usage is TRBJ1-2; D remains ambiguous. The CDR3 has 11 amino acids. The V gene lost 1 base and the J gene lost 8 bases, with 4 bases spanning the gap. The germline CDR1 and CDR2 sequences are KGHDR and SFDVKD. DNA for the CDR3: TGTGCCACCAGTGATTTTCAGGGCTACACCTTC. Residues: CATSDFQGYTF.

This clonotype was counted many times. This rearrangement joins TRBV11-1 to TRBJ1-2, with TRBD1 identical over 7 bases. The V and J ends lost 0 bases and 3 bases, in that order; junction bases with no gene match: 7. Looked up from germline, CDR1 is SGHAT and CDR2 is FQDESV (reference sequence). The CDR3 runs 16 residues. The CDR3 region is CASSLAQGGFDYGYTF. DNA of the CDR3: TGTGCCAGCAGCTTAGCGCAGGGGGGATTTGACTATGGCTACACCTTC. Using reference TRBV11-1 and TRBJ1-2 for the parts outside the CDR3, the full variable domain is EAEVAQSPRYKITEKSQAVAFWCDPISGHATLYWYRQILGQGPELLVQFQDESVVDDSQLPKDRFSAERLKGVDSTLKIQPAELGDSAMYLCASSLAQGGFDYGYTFGSGTRLTVV.

This clonotype was seen at least ten times. The rearrangement joins TRBV6-1 to TRBJ2-7; no reliable D call. This CDR3 is 10 amino acids long. The germline gives CDR1 MNHNS, CDR2 SASEGT. Trimming removed 6 bases at V and 3 bases at J, with 3 bases between. Here the CDR3 DNA reads TGTGCCAGCAGAAACTACGAGCAGTACTTC. Encoded protein: CASRNYEQYF.

The chain recombines TRBV11-1 with TRBJ2-1; 9 bases align to TRBD2. The CDR3 runs 16 residues. Trimming at V came to 1 base and at J to 8 bases, leaving 9 bases not matched to a gene. Germline CDR1 reads SGHAT; CDR2 reads FQDESV (reference sequence). CDR3 in DNA: TGTGCCAGCAGCTTAGAAGCGGGAGGAAAAGTAGATGAGCAGTTCTTC. This gives the protein CASSLEAGGKVDEQFF.

The chain is built from TRBV7-2 and TRBJ2-5; 7 nucleotides match TRBD2. Germline-derived CDR1 and CDR2 are SGHTA and FQGNSA. CDR3 length equals 15 residues. Losses at the gene ends were 1 base for V and 4 bases for J; bases not matched to a gene: 6. The CDR3 loop is CASSLVMQRGETQYF. CDR3 DNA sequence: TGTGCCAGCAGCTTAGTGATGCAGCGGGGAGAGACCCAGTACTTC.

V gene TRBV14 combines with J gene TRBJ2-7; 8 bases fit TRBD2. The length of the CDR3 is 13 residues. Germline trimming cut 3 bases from V and 7 bases from J; bases unmatched to any gene: 5. The V gene's germline CDR1 is SGHDN and CDR2 FVKESK. CDR3 amino acids: CASSQGTSGEQYF. CDR3 bases: TGTGCCAGCAGCCAGGGGACTAGTGGGGAGCAGTACTTC.

This clonotype was seen only once. The J gene is TRBJ2-2, the V gene TRBV9; 7 bases align to TRBD1. From germline, CDR1 is SGDLS and CDR2 YYNGEE. The V gene end was trimmed by 0 bases and the J gene end by 6 bases; junction bases not matched to a gene: 8. The CDR3 is 16 residues long. The CDR3: CASSVVVGGASGELFF. CDR3 DNA sequence: TGTGCCAGCAGCGTAGTAGTAGGGGGCGCCTCCGGGGAGCTGTTTTTT.

The genes are TRBV6-1 and TRBJ1-1, with 8 nucleotides matching TRBD1. The CDR3 is 13 residues long. CDR1 MNHNS and CDR2 SASEGT come from the germline V gene. The V gene end was trimmed by 6 bases and the J gene end by 11 bases; junction bases not matched to a gene: 11. CDR3 DNA sequence: TGTGCCAGCAGACAGTTTGACAGGGGCGACGCTTTCTTT. It is translated as CASRQFDRGDAFF.

This clonotype was picked up many times. The V gene is TRBV9, the J gene TRBJ1-2, with D perhaps TRBD1 (5 bases). The CDR3 length is 16 residues. V was trimmed by 0 bases and J by 2 bases, leaving 14 bases between them. Germline CDR1 and CDR2: SGDLS and YYNGEE. The CDR3 region is CASSVDSSPGNYGYTF. CDR3 sequence (DNA): TGTGCCAGCAGCGTAGACTCATCCCCAGGGAACTATGGCTACACCTTC.

This clonotype was seen repeatedly, ten times or more. The chain is built from TRBV11-1 and TRBJ2-7; 7 bases match TRBD1. The germline CDR1 and CDR2 sequences are SGHAT and FQDESV (reference sequence). The CDR3 is 16 amino acids. The V gene end was trimmed by 2 bases and the J gene end by 0 bases; junction bases not matched to a gene: 7. CDR3: CASSLYRGPSSYEQYV. The CDR3 nucleotides read TGTGCCAGCAGCTTATACAGGGGACCGAGCTCCTACGAGCAGTACGTC.

V gene TRBV29-1 combines with J gene TRBJ1-2; D is undetermined. Germline loops: CDR1 SQVTM, CDR2 ANQGSEA. CDR3 length: 9 residues. Trimming cost V 6 bases and J 8 bases, with 7 bases left between them. CDR3 loop: CSVQEGYTF. In DNA form, the CDR3 reads TGCAGCGTCCAGGAGGGCTACACCTTC.